Described below is a single T cell receptor beta chain sequence and its context. These data belong to a study of blood T cell repertoires in COVID-19. Across the whole study: Sources were T cells, B-cell-depleted T cells, or PBMCs; the material itself was cDNA or gDNA.

Original data processing: Reference gene primer amplification gave nucleated cell count estimates. Here immunoSEQ multiplex PCR was the method, and the copy in TCRdb shows in-frame clones only, minus some. That table is the source of V, J and clone size, and D and trimming were worked out from the DNA. The data contain fewer than 250,000 clones, about nine tenths of them singletons. The sequenced sample consisted of peripheral blood. The sequence was obtained from a man aged 40-55 years with acute or convalescent COVID-19.

The CDR3 coding sequence is TGTGCCAGCAGCGAAGGGGGTGGAAACACCATATATTTT. Protein product: CASSEGGGNTIYF. J is TRBJ1-3 and V is TRBV11-3, with a weak D call TRBD1 (6 bases). This CDR3 comprises 13 residues. CDR1 and CDR2 (germline): SGHNT, YENEEA. V gave up 5 bases and J gave up 3 bases, with 8 bases separating them.